One and the same sample provided the 8 T cell receptor beta chains below, sequenced in a study of cytomegalovirus exposure and HLA in healthy donors. PCR amplification relied on 60 Vbeta primers (plus 13 Jbeta primers). This table comes from immunoSEQ multiplex PCR, and its TCRdb copy is limited to in-frame clones, with some not included. The sample has around 200,000 clones, roughly four fifths seen once. Specimen: PBMCs. All receptors come from a man in his forties or fifties in good health and CMV-seronegative.

A word on this clone: The junction departs from germline at one end; a sequencing error may be responsible. The chain has TRBV7-9 and TRBJ2-2, with 10 bases lining up with TRBD1. The CDR3 runs 15 residues. Germline V CDR1 and CDR2: SEHNR, FQNEAQ (reference sequence). The CDR3, as DNA: TGTTCCAGCAGCCCCCCGGGACAGGGGTTTGGGGAGCTGTTTTTT. This translates into CSSSPPGQGFGELFF.

The gene calls are TRBV5-6 and TRBJ2-3; 7 nucleotides agree with TRBD1. The J segment lost 2 bases and the V segment lost 4 bases, leaving 1 base of the junction unmatched. CDR3 length equals 13 residues. CDR1 is SGHDT, CDR2 YYEEEE, per germline. The CDR3 DNA reads TGTGCCAGCAGCAGGGGGCACACAGATACGCAGTATTTT. Translated: CASSRGHTDTQYF.

The chain recombines TRBV28 with TRBJ2-7; perhaps TRBD2 as D (5 bases). Trimming pared 2 bases from V and 13 bases from J, leaving 21 bases between. Germline assignment: CDR1 MDHEN and CDR2 SYDVKM. The CDR3 has 14 residues. CDR3: CASSLNGGTFPLYF. The CDR3 coding sequence is TGTGCCAGCAGTTTAAATGGAGGAACTTTCCCCCTCTACTTC.

For the CDR3, the DNA is TGTGCCAGTAGTATAGTATCCCAGGCTAGCAATCAGCCCCAGCATTTT. Amino acids: CASSIVSQASNQPQHF. The chain couples TRBV19 to TRBJ1-5; D unclear. The CDR3 spans 16 residues. Germline CDR1 and CDR2: LNHDA and SQIVND (reference sequence). The ends were cut back, 1 base at V and 0 bases at J, with 10 bases in the middle.

CDR3 amino acids: CASSQDRATNEKLFF. The CDR3 nucleotides are TGTGCCAGCAGCCAGGACAGGGCAACTAATGAAAAACTGTTTTTT. The V and J genes are TRBV11-2 and TRBJ1-4; TRBD1 aligns across 8 bases. The CDR3 is 15 amino acids. Looked up from germline, CDR1 is SGHAT and CDR2 is FQNNGV. The junction had 2 bases not matched to a gene; V was cut back by 5 bases and J by 0 bases.

The V and J genes are TRBV9 and TRBJ2-2; 10 bases are a match to TRBD2. The length of the CDR3 is 17 residues. Germline values: CDR1 SGDLS, CDR2 YYNGEE. After removal of 4 bases from V and 2 bases from J, the junction contained 8 bases not matched to a gene. For the CDR3, the DNA is TGTGCCAGCAGCCCTGGGCTAGCGGGGGTAAACACCGGGGAGCTGTTTTTT. Protein product: CASSPGLAGVNTGELFF.

The chain is built from TRBV4-2 and TRBJ2-1, with 9 nucleotides matching TRBD1. Germline V gene sequence: CDR1 LGHNA, CDR2 YNFKEQ. The CDR3 has 15 residues. V dropped 4 bases and J dropped 6; count of bases not matched to a gene: 7. The CDR3 region has the DNA TGTGCCAGCAGCCGTCCCGGGACAGGGACCAATGAGCAGTTCTTC. This encodes CASSRPGTGTNEQFF.

The V gene is TRBV19, the J gene TRBJ1-1; D perhaps matches TRBD1 (6 bases). With 4 bases removed from V and 4 bases from J, the gap between germline ends came to 19 bases. Per germline, CDR1 LNHDA and CDR2 SQIVND (reference sequence). The CDR3 contains 16 residues. CDR3 nucleotide sequence: TGTGCCAGTAGTAAAATCCCTCAGGGGATGGTCACTGAAGCTTTCTTT. Translated: CASSKIPQGMVTEAFF.